The source of this T cell receptor (beta chain) is a study of T cells expressing NK-cell markers. Overall study context: Among eight sequenced donors, seven carried HCMV seropositivity while one was seronegative. Study-level findings and limits: In about six donors, dominant CD3+CD56+NKG2C+ clones formed about 1.0-7.5% of CD8+ cells.

About this clonotype itself: Its antigen is undetermined.

UMIs accompanied the 5'RACE template switching by which TCR beta cDNA was made. TCRdb re-called the 5' RACE reads and shows each CDR3 protein once, DNA omitted. The repertoire table contains about 260,000 distinct CDR3 sequences. CDR1 and CDR2 from the germline V gene are SQVTM and ANQGSEA. The CDR3 totals 13 residues. The rearrangement uses TRBV29-1 and TRBJ1-1. This TCR was sampled from a woman aged 18 to 75 in good health. The sequenced sample was blood T cells: a sorted CD56 or NKG2C T cell subset, CD4+ or CD8+ T cells, or bulk PBMC T cells (not recorded which). The CDR3 here is CSVDSRLNTEAFF.